One and the same sample provided the 15 T cell receptor beta chains below, sequenced in a study of OX40 agonist ivuxolimab in advanced cancers. TCRdb's copy holds only in-frame clones and misses some; the assay was immunoSEQ multiplex PCR. The sample shows 70,000 to 75,000 clones, around nine tenths of them seen only once. This specimen consisted of CD4+ or CD8+ T cells sorted from blood, obtained in a trial of the OX40 agonist ivuxolimab. The receptors come from an adult with an advanced solid tumor such as melanoma, head and neck, liver or kidney cancer.

This clone turned up a few times. The CDR3, as DNA: TGTGCCAGTAGTGGTTTGGGGGAAGCGGATGAGCAGTTCTTC. Translation gives CASSGLGEADEQFF. This chain uses TRBV19 with TRBJ2-1, with D perhaps matching TRBD1 or TRBD2 (5 bases each). The CDR3 has 14 amino acids. V gave up 5 bases and J gave up 8 bases, with 16 bases separating them. Looked up from germline, CDR1 is LNHDA and CDR2 is SQIVND (reference sequence).

The genes are TRBV19 and TRBJ1-5; D perhaps matches TRBD1 (5 bases). Trimming removed 3 bases from V and 3 bases from J, with 9 bases in between. CDR3 size: 14 residues. Germline loops: CDR1 LNHDA, CDR2 SQIVND (reference sequence). CDR3 in DNA: TGTGCCAGTAGTATTGTGGGGCTCAATCAGCCCCAGCATTTT. Its protein product is CASSIVGLNQPQHF.

This chain links TRBV6-5 with TRBJ1-1; TRBD1 agrees at 9 bases. The CDR3 spans 15 residues. V trimming: 3 bases; J trimming: 3 bases; junction bases outside the gene matches: 5. Per the germline V gene, CDR1 is MNHEY and CDR2 is SVGAGI. As DNA, the CDR3 is TGTGCCAGCAGTTATACGGGACAGGGATACACTGAAGCTTTCTTT. Protein: CASSYTGQGYTEAFF.

The V and J genes are TRBV27 and TRBJ2-5; 10 bases are shared with TRBD2. This CDR3 has 17 amino acids. CDR1 and CDR2 from the germline V gene are MNHEY and SMNVEV (reference sequence). V lost 2 bases, J lost 3 bases, and 9 bases stayed unmatched. The CDR3 bases are TGTGCCAGCAGTTTAGGAAGGACTAGCGGCGCTGAAGAGACCCAGTACTTC. This sequence encodes CASSLGRTSGAEETQYF.

This rearrangement joins TRBV5-4 to TRBJ1-1; the D gene is possibly TRBD1 (5 bases). Germline assignment: CDR1 SGHNT and CDR2 YYREEE (reference sequence). The CDR3 has 16 amino acids. V lost 0 bases and J 3 bases, leaving 15 bases between the germline ends. DNA of the CDR3: TGTGCCAGCAGCTTGGCCTTTTCCTGGGGGGACACTGAAGCTTTCTTT. Translation: CASSLAFSWGDTEAFF.

The rearrangement joins TRBV5-1 to TRBJ2-1; 10 positions agree with TRBD2. The ends lost 4 bases at V and 0 bases at J; junction bases unmatched: 4. From germline, CDR1 is SGHRS and CDR2 YFSETQ. There are 16 residues in the CDR3. The CDR3 sequence is CASSPSSGSSYNEQFF. The CDR3 DNA is TGCGCCAGCAGCCCGTCTAGCGGGAGCTCCTACAATGAGCAGTTCTTC.

This chain connects TRBV10-3 to TRBJ2-1, with D unclear. The CDR3 length is 13 residues. Germline CDR1 ENHRY, CDR2 SYGVKD. With 3 bases removed from V and 5 bases from J, the gap between germline ends came to 8 bases. The CDR3 sequence is CAISDKGNNEQFF. CDR3 bases: TGTGCCATCAGTGATAAGGGTAACAATGAGCAGTTCTTC.

CDR3: CASSLFGGEADTQYF. The DNA of the CDR3 is TGTGCCAGCAGCTTATTCGGGGGGGAGGCAGATACGCAGTATTTT. The V and J genes are TRBV7-9 and TRBJ2-3, with TRBD2 matching 8 bases. There are 15 residues in the CDR3. V lost 2 bases, J lost 4 bases, and 5 bases stayed unmatched. The germline V gene has CDR1 SEHNR and CDR2 FQNEAQ (reference sequence).

V gene TRBV11-2 combines with J gene TRBJ2-2; D call uncertain. V was shortened by 3 bases and J by 0 bases, with 2 bases between the two germline ends. The CDR3 extends over 13 amino acids. Germline CDR1 reads SGHAT; CDR2 reads FQNNGV. CDR3 loop: CASSLPNTGELFF. CDR3 in DNA: TGTGCCAGCAGCTTGCCGAACACCGGGGAGCTGTTTTTT.

The chain links TRBV2 to TRBJ2-1; D unresolved. V was shortened by 5 bases and J by 1 base, with 9 bases between the two germline ends. CDR1 is SNHLY and CDR2 is FYNNEI in the germline V gene. The CDR3 extends over 14 amino acids. CDR3 nucleotide sequence: TGTGCCAGCAGTTTAGACGGGTCCTACAATGAGCAGTTCTTC. Its translation is CASSLDGSYNEQFF.

This chain joins TRBV6-1 and TRBJ2-7, with D perhaps matching TRBD1 or TRBD2 (6 bases each). V dropped 7 bases and J dropped 4 bases, with 17 bases sitting between them. The germline V gene encodes CDR1 MNHNS and CDR2 SASEGT. This CDR3 comprises 14 residues. CDR3 coding DNA: TGTGCCAGCACAATGGGGGGCGGAAGTTACGAGCAGTACTTC. This encodes CASTMGGGSYEQYF.

The rearrangement joins TRBV10-3 to TRBJ2-1; maybe TRBD1 (6 bases). Deletions cut 11 bases from V and 4 bases from J, with 12 bases between. In germline, CDR1 is ENHRY, CDR2 SYGVKD. The CDR3 is 12 residues long. CDR3 sequence reads: CASRQDYNEQFF. In nucleotides, the CDR3 is TGTGCCTCAAGACAGGATTACAATGAGCAGTTCTTC.

This clone was counted a few times. This sequence joins TRBV7-2 and TRBJ2-7; 7 positions agree with TRBD1. CDR3 length equals 15 residues. Trimming cost V 3 bases and J 6 bases; bases outside gene matches: 11. Per germline, CDR1 SGHTA and CDR2 FQGNSA. As DNA, the CDR3 is TGTGCCAGCAGCTTGACAGGGACGCTTAGCCGCGAGCAGTACTTC. It codes for CASSLTGTLSREQYF.

V is TRBV5-3 and J is TRBJ2-7, with D unclear. TRBV5-3 is an open reading frame, and its role is uncertain. CDR3 length: 14 amino acids. Trimming stripped 4 bases from V and 2 bases from J, with 13 bases between. This CDR3 is CARSGLKRTYEQYF. As DNA, the CDR3 is TGTGCCAGAAGCGGGCTGAAGAGAACCTACGAGCAGTACTTC.

The chain employs TRBV15 and TRBJ1-5, with D unresolved. Germline V gene data show CDR1 as LNHNV and CDR2 as YYDKDF (reference sequence). Trimming shortened V by 3 bases and J by 6 bases, and 12 bases separated the two germline ends. The CDR3 is 14 amino acids. In DNA, the CDR3 is TGTGCCACCAGCAGTGAGATTGGGCTTCAGCCCCAGCATTTT. This codes for CATSSEIGLQPQHF.